A single sample is the source of the 6 T cell receptor beta chains below, sequenced in a study of OX40 agonist ivuxolimab in advanced cancers. Generated by immunoSEQ multiplex PCR, the TCRdb table keeps only in-frame clones and is missing some. The data hold 14,000 to 15,000 clones, with roughly nine tenths observed a single time. This material consisted of CD4+ or CD8+ T cells sorted from blood, taken in a trial of the OX40 agonist ivuxolimab. These receptors all come from an adult with an advanced solid tumor such as melanoma, head and neck, liver or kidney cancer.

The chain combines TRBV6-1 with TRBJ2-1; possibly TRBD1 or TRBD2 for D (7 bases each). This CDR3 region has 14 residues. The germline CDR1 and CDR2 sequences are MNHNS and SASEGT. V was pared by 5 bases and J by 6 bases, with 14 bases between. CDR3 nucleotides: TGTGCCAGCAGTAAAGACAGGGAGGGCAATGAGCAGTTCTTC. Residues: CASSKDREGNEQFF.

The rearrangement uses TRBV9 and TRBJ2-3; D tentatively reads TRBD1 or TRBD2 (5 bases each). Per the germline V gene, CDR1 is SGDLS and CDR2 is YYNGEE. With 2 bases removed from V and 4 bases from J, the gap between germline ends came to 8 bases. The CDR3 loop spans 13 amino acids. The CDR3 spells CASSVGDPDTQYF. CDR3 sequence (DNA): TGTGCCAGCAGCGTGGGGGACCCAGATACGCAGTATTTT. The full variable domain, rest sourced from reference TRBV9 and TRBJ2-3, is DSGVTQTPKHLITATGQRVTLRCSPRSGDLSVYWYQQSLDQGLQFLIQYYNGEERAKGNILERFSAQQFPDLHSELNLSSLELGDSALYFCASSVGDPDTQYFGPGTRLTVL.

This chain connects TRBV15 to TRBJ2-7, with 7 bases fitting TRBD1. This CDR3 is built from 15 residues. Trimming cost V 1 base and J 3 bases; bases outside gene matches: 6. Germline CDR1 is LNHNV and CDR2 is YYDKDF (reference sequence). CDR3 region: CATSRGGTAYYEQYF. The CDR3 region has the DNA TGTGCCACCAGCAGAGGGGGGACAGCCTACTACGAGCAGTACTTC.

This clone appeared once. The V call is TRBV27, the J call TRBJ2-7; D might be TRBD2 (7 bases). Trimming removed 6 bases from V and 4 bases from J, with 13 bases in between. CDR1 is MNHEY and CDR2 is SMNVEV in the germline V gene (reference sequence). The CDR3 has 13 residues. As DNA, the CDR3 is TGTGCCAGCAGGCTGGGAGGGGGTTACGAGCAGTACTTC. Translation gives CASRLGGGYEQYF.

V is TRBV9 and J is TRBJ2-4; TRBD2 matches 14 bases. Germline V gives CDR1 SGDLS, CDR2 YYNGEE. V lost 3 bases to trimming and J lost 9 bases; unmatched junction nucleotides: 2. There are 14 residues in the CDR3. The CDR3 sequence: CASSAGTSGSIQYF. DNA of the CDR3: TGTGCCAGCAGCGCCGGGACTAGCGGGAGCATTCAGTACTTC.

This clone was detected only once. The chain uses TRBV19 and TRBJ2-2, with D perhaps matching TRBD2 (5 bases). Trimming removed 7 bases from V and 3 bases from J, with 9 bases in between. Germline CDR1 LNHDA, CDR2 SQIVND (reference sequence). The CDR3 is made up of 13 amino acids. Here the CDR3 DNA reads TGTGCCAGTATCCCCGGGGACACCGGGGAGCTGTTTTTT. It specifies CASIPGDTGELFF.